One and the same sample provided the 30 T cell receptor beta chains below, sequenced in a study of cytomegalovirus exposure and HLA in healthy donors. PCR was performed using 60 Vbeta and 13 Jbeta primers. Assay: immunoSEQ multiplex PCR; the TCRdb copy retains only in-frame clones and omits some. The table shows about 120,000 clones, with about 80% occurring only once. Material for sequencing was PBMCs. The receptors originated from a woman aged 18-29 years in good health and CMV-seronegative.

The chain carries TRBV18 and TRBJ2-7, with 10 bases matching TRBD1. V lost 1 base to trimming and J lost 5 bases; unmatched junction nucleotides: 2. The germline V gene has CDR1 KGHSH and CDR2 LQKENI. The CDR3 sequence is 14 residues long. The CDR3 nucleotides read TGTGCCAGCTCACCACGGGACAGGGGAAACGAGCAGTACTTC. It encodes CASSPRDRGNEQYF.

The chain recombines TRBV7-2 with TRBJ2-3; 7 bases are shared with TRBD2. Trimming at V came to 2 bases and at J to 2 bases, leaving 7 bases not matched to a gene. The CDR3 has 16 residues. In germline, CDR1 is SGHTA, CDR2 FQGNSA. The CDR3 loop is CASSLMRLAATDTQYF. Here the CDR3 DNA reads TGTGCCAGCAGCTTAATGAGGCTAGCGGCCACAGATACGCAGTATTTT. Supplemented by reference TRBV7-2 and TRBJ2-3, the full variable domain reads GAGVSQSPSNKVTEKGKDVELRCDPISGHTALYWYRQSLGQGLEFLIYFQGNSAPDKSGLPSDRFSAERTGGSVSTLTIQRTQQEDSAVYLCASSLMRLAATDTQYFGPGTRLTVL.

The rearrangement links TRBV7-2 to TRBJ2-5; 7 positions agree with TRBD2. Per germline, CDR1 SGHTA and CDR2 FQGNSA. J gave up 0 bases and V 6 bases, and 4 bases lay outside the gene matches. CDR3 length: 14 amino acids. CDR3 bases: TGTGCCAGCAGGGAGCGGGACTACCAAGAGACCCAGTACTTC. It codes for CASRERDYQETQYF.

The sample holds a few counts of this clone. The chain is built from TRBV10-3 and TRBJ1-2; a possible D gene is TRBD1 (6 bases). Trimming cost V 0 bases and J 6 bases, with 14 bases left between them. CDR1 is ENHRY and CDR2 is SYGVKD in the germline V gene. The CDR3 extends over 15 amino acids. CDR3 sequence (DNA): TGTGCCATCAGTGAGTCCGGGGGGGCGCACGATGGCTACACCTTC. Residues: CAISESGGAHDGYTF.

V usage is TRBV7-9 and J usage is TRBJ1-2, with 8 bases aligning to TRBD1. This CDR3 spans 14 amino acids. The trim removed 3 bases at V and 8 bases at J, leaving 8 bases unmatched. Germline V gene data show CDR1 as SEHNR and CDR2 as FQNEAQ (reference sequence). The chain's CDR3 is CASSLGQGADGYTF. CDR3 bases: TGTGCCAGCAGCTTGGGGCAGGGGGCAGACGGCTACACCTTC.

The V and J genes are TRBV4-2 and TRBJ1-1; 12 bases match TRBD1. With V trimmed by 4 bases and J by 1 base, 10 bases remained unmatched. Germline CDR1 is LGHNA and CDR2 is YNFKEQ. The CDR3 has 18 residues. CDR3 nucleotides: TGTGCCAGCAGCCCTGAAGGGACAGGGGGCGCGTGGAACACTGAAGCTTTCTTT. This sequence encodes CASSPEGTGGAWNTEAFF.

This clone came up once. CDR3 coding DNA: TGTGCCAGCAGTTTTGAACCGGGACAGTACTACGAGCAGTACTTC. Its translation is CASSFEPGQYYEQYF. The chain combines TRBV7-6 with TRBJ2-7; 7 nucleotides align to TRBD1. Per the germline V gene, CDR1 is SGHVS and CDR2 is FNYEAQ. The CDR3 is 15 amino acids. V lost 6 bases and J lost 3; bases outside the gene matches: 11.

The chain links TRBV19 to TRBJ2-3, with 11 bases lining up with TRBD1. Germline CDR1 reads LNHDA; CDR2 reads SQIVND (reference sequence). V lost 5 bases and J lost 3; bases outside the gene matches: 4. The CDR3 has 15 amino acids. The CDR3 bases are TGTGCCAGTAGTTTGGACAGGGGGCTTACAGATACGCAGTATTTT. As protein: CASSLDRGLTDTQYF.

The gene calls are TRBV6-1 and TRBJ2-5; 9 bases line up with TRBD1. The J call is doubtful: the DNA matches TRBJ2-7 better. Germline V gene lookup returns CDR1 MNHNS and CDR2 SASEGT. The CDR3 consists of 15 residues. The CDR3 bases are TGTGCCAGCAGTGAGGGGACAGGGCCTCCAGACGAGCAGTACTTC. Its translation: CASSEGTGPPDEQYF.

This CDR3 is CASSLGSGNQPQHF. The CDR3, as DNA: TGCGCCAGCAGCTTGGGTTCAGGGAATCAGCCCCAGCATTTT. This chain joins TRBV5-1 and TRBJ1-5; possible D gene TRBD1, 5 bases. Trimming stripped 0 bases from V and 4 bases from J, with 8 bases between. This CDR3 is built from 14 residues. Germline assignment: CDR1 SGHRS and CDR2 YFSETQ. Supplemented by reference TRBV5-1 and TRBJ1-5, the full variable domain reads KAGVTQTPRYLIKTRGQQVTLSCSPISGHRSVSWYQQTPGQGLQFLFEYFSETQRNKGNFPGRFSGRQFSNSRSEMNVSTLELGDSALYLCASSLGSGNQPQHFGDGTRLSIL.

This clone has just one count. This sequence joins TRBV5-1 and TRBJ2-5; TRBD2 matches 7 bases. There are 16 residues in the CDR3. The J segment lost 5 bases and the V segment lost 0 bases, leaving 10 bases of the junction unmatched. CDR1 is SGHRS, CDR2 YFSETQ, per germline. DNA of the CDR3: TGCGCCAGCAGCTTGGGCGTGGGAGGGCCGGGGGAGACCCAGTACTTC. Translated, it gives CASSLGVGGPGETQYF.

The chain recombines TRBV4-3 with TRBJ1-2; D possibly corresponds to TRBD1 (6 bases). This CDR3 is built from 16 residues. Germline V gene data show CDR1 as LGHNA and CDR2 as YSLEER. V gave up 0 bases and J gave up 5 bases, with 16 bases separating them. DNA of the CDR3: TGCGCCAGCAGCCAAGATGGAAGGACAGAATTGTATGGCTACACCTTC. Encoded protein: CASSQDGRTELYGYTF.

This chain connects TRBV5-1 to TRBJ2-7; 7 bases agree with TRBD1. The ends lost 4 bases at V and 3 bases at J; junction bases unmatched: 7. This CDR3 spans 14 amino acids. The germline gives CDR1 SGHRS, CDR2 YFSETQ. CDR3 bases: TGCGCCAGCAGCGCAACCGACAGGGTCTACGAGCAGTACTTC. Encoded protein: CASSATDRVYEQYF.

CDR3 protein: CASSANIGSGDNEQFF. In DNA form, the CDR3 reads TGTGCCAGCAGTGCCAACATCGGTAGCGGAGACAATGAGCAGTTCTTC. The V and J genes are TRBV6-1 and TRBJ2-1; D possibly corresponds to TRBD2 (6 bases). The CDR3 is 16 residues long. Per germline, CDR1 MNHNS and CDR2 SASEGT. Trimming stripped 4 bases from V and 5 bases from J, with 18 bases between.

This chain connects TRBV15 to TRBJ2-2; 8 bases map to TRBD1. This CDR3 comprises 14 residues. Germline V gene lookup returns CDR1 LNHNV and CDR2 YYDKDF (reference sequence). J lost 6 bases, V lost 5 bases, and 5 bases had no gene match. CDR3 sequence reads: CATSRNRGSGELFF. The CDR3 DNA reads TGTGCCACCAGCCGAAACAGGGGGTCCGGGGAGCTGTTTTTT.

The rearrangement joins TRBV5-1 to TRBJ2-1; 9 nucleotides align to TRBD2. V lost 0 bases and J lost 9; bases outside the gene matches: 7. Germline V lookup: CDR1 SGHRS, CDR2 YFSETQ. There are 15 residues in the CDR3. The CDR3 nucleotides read TGCGCCAGCAGCTTGGCGGCGGGAGGGTCGGGTGAGCAGTTCTTC. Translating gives CASSLAAGGSGEQFF.

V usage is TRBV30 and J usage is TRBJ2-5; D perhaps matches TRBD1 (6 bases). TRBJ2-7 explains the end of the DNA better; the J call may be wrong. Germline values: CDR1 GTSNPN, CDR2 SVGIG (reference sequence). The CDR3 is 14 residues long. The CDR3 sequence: CAWGGLNSAYEQYF. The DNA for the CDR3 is TGTGCCTGGGGGGGCCTCAATAGCGCCTACGAGCAGTACTTC.

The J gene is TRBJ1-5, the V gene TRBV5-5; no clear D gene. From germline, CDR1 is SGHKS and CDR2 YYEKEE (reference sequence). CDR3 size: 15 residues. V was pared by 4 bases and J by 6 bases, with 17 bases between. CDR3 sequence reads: CASSLGGQATQPQHF. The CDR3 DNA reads TGTGCCAGCAGCCTTGGCGGGCAGGCCACTCAGCCCCAGCATTTT.

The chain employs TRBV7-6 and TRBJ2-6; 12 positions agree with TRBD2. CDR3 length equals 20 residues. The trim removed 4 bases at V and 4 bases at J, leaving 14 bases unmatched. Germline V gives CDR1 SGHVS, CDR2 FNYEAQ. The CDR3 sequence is CASSSPATSGRSPGANVLTF. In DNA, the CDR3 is TGTGCCAGCAGCTCCCCGGCAACTAGCGGGAGGTCTCCCGGGGCCAACGTCCTGACTTTC. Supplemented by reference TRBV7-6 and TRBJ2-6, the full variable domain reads GAGVSQSPRYKVTKRGQDVALRCDPISGHVSLYWYRQALGQGPEFLTYFNYEAQQDKSGLPNDRFSAERPEGSISTLTIQRTEQRDSAMYRCASSSPATSGRSPGANVLTFGAGSRLTVL.

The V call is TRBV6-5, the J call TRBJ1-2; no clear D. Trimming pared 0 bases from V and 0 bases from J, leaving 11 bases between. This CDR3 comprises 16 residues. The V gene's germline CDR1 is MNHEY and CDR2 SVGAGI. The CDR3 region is CASSYSTRLANYGYTF. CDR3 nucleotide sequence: TGTGCCAGCAGTTACTCGACGCGACTAGCTAACTATGGCTACACCTTC.

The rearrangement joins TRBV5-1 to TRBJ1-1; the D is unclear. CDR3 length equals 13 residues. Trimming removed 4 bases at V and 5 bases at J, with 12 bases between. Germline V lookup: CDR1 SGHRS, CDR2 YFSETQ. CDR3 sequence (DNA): TGCGCCAGCAGCCTTGAAACGGGGACTGAAGCTTTCTTT. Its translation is CASSLETGTEAFF.

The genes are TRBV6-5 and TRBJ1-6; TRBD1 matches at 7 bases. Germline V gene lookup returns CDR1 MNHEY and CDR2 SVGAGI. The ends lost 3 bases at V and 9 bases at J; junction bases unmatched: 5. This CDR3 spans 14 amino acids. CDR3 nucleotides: TGTGCCAGCAGTTATCAGCAGGGGGTTTCACCCCTCCACTTT. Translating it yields CASSYQQGVSPLHF.

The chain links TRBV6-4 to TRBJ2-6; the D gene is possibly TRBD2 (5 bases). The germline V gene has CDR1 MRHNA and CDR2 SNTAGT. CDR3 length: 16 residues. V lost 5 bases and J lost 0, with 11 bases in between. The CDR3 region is CASSPTGFSGANVLTF. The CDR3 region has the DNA TGTGCCAGCAGTCCGACGGGATTCTCTGGGGCCAACGTCCTGACTTTC.

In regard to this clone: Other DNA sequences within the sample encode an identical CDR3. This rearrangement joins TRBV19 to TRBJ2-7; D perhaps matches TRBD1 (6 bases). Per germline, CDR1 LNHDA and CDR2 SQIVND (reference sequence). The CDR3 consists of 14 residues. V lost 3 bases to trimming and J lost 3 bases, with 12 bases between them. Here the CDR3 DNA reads TGTGCCAGTAGTATTGGGGGCAGAGACTACGAGCAGTACTTC. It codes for CASSIGGRDYEQYF.

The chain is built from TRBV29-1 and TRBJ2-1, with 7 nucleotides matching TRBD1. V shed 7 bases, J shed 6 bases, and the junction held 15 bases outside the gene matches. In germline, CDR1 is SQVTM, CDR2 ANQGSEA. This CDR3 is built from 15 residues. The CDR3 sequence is CSGASRQGRFNEQFF. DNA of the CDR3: TGCAGCGGGGCGTCGAGACAGGGAAGATTCAATGAGCAGTTCTTC.

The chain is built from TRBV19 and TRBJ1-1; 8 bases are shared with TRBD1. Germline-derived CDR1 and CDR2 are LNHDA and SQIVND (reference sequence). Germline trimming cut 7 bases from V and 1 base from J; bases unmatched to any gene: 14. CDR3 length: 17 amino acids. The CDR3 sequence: CASTLGQGGLWNTEAFF. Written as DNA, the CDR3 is TGTGCCAGTACCCTCGGACAGGGAGGTTTGTGGAACACTGAAGCTTTCTTT.

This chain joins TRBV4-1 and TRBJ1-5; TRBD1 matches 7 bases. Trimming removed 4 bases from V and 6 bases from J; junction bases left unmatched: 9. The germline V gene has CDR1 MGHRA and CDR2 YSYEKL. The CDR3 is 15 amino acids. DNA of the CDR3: TGCGCCAGCAGCCCCAGAACAGGGGACGTTCAGCCCCAGCATTTT. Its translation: CASSPRTGDVQPQHF.

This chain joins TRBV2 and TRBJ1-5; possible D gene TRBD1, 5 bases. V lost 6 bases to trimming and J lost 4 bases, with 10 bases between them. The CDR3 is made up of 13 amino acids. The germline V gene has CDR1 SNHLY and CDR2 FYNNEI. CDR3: CASRAQGNQPQHF. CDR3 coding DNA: TGTGCCAGCAGAGCGCAGGGAAATCAGCCCCAGCATTTT.

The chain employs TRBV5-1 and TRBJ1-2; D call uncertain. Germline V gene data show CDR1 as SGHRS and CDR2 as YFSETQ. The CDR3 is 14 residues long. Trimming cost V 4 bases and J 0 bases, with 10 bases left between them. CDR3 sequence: CASSEGLANYGYTF. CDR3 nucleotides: TGCGCCAGCAGCGAGGGTCTCGCTAACTATGGCTACACCTTC.

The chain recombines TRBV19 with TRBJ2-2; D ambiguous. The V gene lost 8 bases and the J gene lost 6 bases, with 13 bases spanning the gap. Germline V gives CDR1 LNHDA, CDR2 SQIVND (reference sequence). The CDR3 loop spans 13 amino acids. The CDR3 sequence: CASQHGSPGELFF. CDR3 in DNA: TGTGCCAGTCAACACGGGTCCCCCGGGGAGCTGTTTTTT.